This T cell receptor beta chain was sequenced during a study of identifying expanded T cells in peripheral blood. Notes on the study in general: Variance in clone template counts between approximately 2-week samples significantly increased with total template count across all healthy donors. Differentially abundant clones: about 1.1 between replicates, just under 17 at roughly 2 weeks, around 19 at four.

Healthy donors had no documented immune events, such as infections, while sampled. About this clone: What it binds is unknown.

Only in-frame clones appear in the TCRdb table, and some are missing; sequencing was by immunoSEQ multiplex PCR. The sample lists about 100,000 clones; about 86% were seen once. CDR1 and CDR2 from the germline V gene are SGDLS and YYNGEE. V lost 4 bases and J lost 4, with 19 bases in between. There are 16 residues in the CDR3. Specimen: blood. The sequence came from a person aged 18 to 70 in good health. The J gene is TRBJ2-3, the V gene TRBV9, with a possible D match to TRBD1 (6 bases). This CDR3 is CASSSSQGFGADTQYF. The CDR3 DNA follows: TGTGCCAGCAGCTCATCACAGGGTTTTGGGGCAGATACGCAGTATTTT.